A selection of T cell receptor beta chains follows, all from one sample in a study of blood T cells in healthy people across ages. Via MiXCR, TCRdb re-called the 5' RACE reads, giving one row per CDR3 protein. The table lists about 670,000 distinct CDR3 sequences, 40% to 45% of them singletons. Sequencing input: blood. The receptors originated from a man aged 80 or over in good health. Both conserved end residues are part of each CDR3. The D gene is left open where the match is weak. Size tells how often a clone was seen (once, few, many) or the class of an expanded clone, and some rows leave it out.

TRBJ2-5,few,-,TRBV6-2/TRBV6-3,CASSSRRGQEGETQYF,TGTGCCAGCAGCTCTCGACGAGGACAGGAGGGGGAGACCCAGTACTTC
TRBJ2-7,-,-,TRBV4-1,CASSQALQGRAYEQYF,TGCGCCAGCAGCCAAGCTCTCCAGGGTAGGGCCTACGAGCAGTACTTC
TRBJ1-2,few,TRBD1,TRBV4-1,CASRDRQGTYGYTF,TGCGCCAGCAGGGATCGACAGGGTACCTATGGCTACACCTTC
TRBJ1-5,-,TRBD1,TRBV27,CASSPGQGGGQPQHF,TGTGCCAGCAGTCCCGGACAGGGGGGGGGGCAGCCCCAGCATTTT
TRBJ2-4,-,TRBD1,TRBV11-2,CASSFIVGLGDRAKNIQYF,TGTGCCAGCAGCTTTATTGTTGGATTAGGGGACAGAGCCAAAAACATTCAGTACTTC
TRBJ1-5,-,TRBD1,TRBV20-1,CSAGTGVYQPQHF,TGCAGTGCCGGGACAGGGGTATATCAGCCCCAGCATTTT
TRBJ2-4,many,TRBD2,TRBV6-2/TRBV6-3,CASSYAGGIQYF,TGTGCCAGCAGTTACGCGGGAGGCATTCAGTACTTC
TRBJ2-7,-,-,TRBV20-1,CSAHQDSSYEQYF,TGCAGTGCCCACCAGGATTCCTCCTACGAGCAGTACTTC
TRBJ2-7,few,TRBD2,TRBV29-1,CSVEGLAGGGSYEQYF,TGCAGCGTTGAAGGACTAGCGGGAGGGGGTTCCTACGAGCAGTACTTC
TRBJ2-7,-,-,TRBV12-3/TRBV12-4,CASSSTGRSYEQYF,TGTGCCAGCAGTTCTACCGGGAGATCCTACGAGCAGTACTTC
TRBJ2-5,-,TRBD2,TRBV7-2,CASSFHTSGQETQYF,TGTGCCAGCAGCTTCCATACTAGCGGGCAAGAGACCCAGTACTTC
TRBJ2-7,-,TRBD2,TRBV7-2,CASSPRLAGQSYEQYF,TGTGCCAGCAGCCCGAGACTAGCGGGTCAGTCCTACGAGCAGTACTTC
TRBJ1-2,-,-,TRBV7-2,CASSLAGVGYGYTF,TGTGCCAGCAGCTTAGCTGGGGTGGGGTATGGCTACACCTTC
TRBJ1-4,-,-,TRBV6-5,CASSYGLTRGPEKLFF,TGTGCCAGCAGTTACGGGCTTACGAGGGGTCCTGAAAAACTGTTTTTT
TRBJ1-1,-,-,TRBV20-1,CSARLRGQPNTEAFF,TGCAGTGCTAGACTACGAGGACAGCCGAACACTGAAGCTTTCTTT
TRBJ2-6,-,TRBD1,TRBV27,CASSFQPGTASGANVLTF,TGTGCCAGCAGTTTTCAACCCGGGACAGCCTCTGGGGCCAACGTCCTGACTTTC
TRBJ1-2,many,TRBD1,TRBV29-1,CSAVDRENGYTF,TGCAGCGCCGTGGACAGGGAGAATGGCTACACCTTC
TRBJ1-6,-,-,TRBV11-1,CASSQTGFDNSPLHF,TGTGCTAGCAGCCAAACAGGGTTCGATAATTCACCCCTCCACTTT
TRBJ2-1,many,-,TRBV29-1,CSAGDFSYNEQFF,TGCAGCGCTGGGGACTTCTCCTACAATGAGCAGTTCTTC
TRBJ2-5,-,TRBD2,TRBV12-3/TRBV12-4,CASQREGPETQYF,TGTGCCAGCCAGCGGGAAGGGCCAGAGACCCAGTACTTC
TRBJ1-2,-,TRBD1,TRBV3-1,CASSQGTGAGGYTF,TGTGCCAGCAGCCAAGGGACAGGGGCTGGTGGCTACACCTTC
TRBJ1-2,-,-,TRBV6-2/TRBV6-3,CASSSYELGGYTF,TGTGCCAGCAGTTCATACGAACTGGGAGGCTACACCTTC
TRBJ2-3,few,-,TRBV7-9,CASSLPPTGGLVDTQYF,TGTGCCAGCAGCTTACCCCCGACGGGTGGGCTCGTAGATACGCAGTATTTT
TRBJ2-3,few,TRBD2,TRBV6-2/TRBV6-3,CASLWAGADTQYF,TGTGCCAGCCTGTGGGCGGGGGCAGATACGCAGTATTTT
TRBJ2-1,-,TRBD2,TRBV7-6,CASTFPGGREGNERFF,TGTGCCAGCACCTTCCCCGGGGGACGGGAGGGGAATGAGCGGTTCTTC
TRBJ2-1,few,-,TRBV29-1,CSVEYMGETQFF,TGCAGCGTTGAGTACATGGGAGAGACCCAGTTCTTC
TRBJ2-1,-,-,TRBV5-1,CASSLADRPGGYNEQFF,TGCGCCAGCAGCTTGGCCGACAGACCAGGAGGCTACAATGAGCAGTTCTTC
TRBJ1-2,few,-,TRBV3-1,CASSQVGRTYGYTF,TGTGCCAGCAGCCAAGTTGGCAGGACCTATGGCTACACCTTC
TRBJ2-4,-,TRBD1,TRBV29-1,CSVEGDRGGAKNIHYF,TGCAGCGTTGAAGGGGACAGGGGGGGCGCCAAAAACATTCATTACTTC
TRBJ2-7,many,-,TRBV20-1,CSASSLLPASYEQYF,TGCAGTGCTAGCTCTCTCCTCCCGGCTTCCTACGAGCAGTACTTC
TRBJ2-1,-,-,TRBV3-1,CASSQEVEPYNEQFF,TGTGCCAGCAGCCAAGAGGTGGAGCCCTACAATGAGCAGTTCTTC
TRBJ1-5,-,TRBD1,TRBV6-5,CASRSFSGGGQPQHF,TGTGCCAGCCGTTCCTTTTCAGGGGGCGGTCAGCCCCAGCATTTT
TRBJ1-1,-,TRBD1,TRBV29-1,CSVHRGQGEAFF,TGCAGCGTCCACCGGGGACAGGGTGAAGCTTTCTTT
TRBJ1-1,few,TRBD1,TRBV4-2,CASSQAPGGWGTEAFF,TGTGCCAGCAGCCAAGCCCCAGGGGGCTGGGGCACTGAAGCTTTCTTT
TRBJ2-5,-,TRBD1,TRBV6-2/TRBV6-3,CASSYLQGAETQYF,TGTGCCAGCAGTTACTTGCAGGGGGCCGAGACCCAGTACTTC
TRBJ2-1,few,-,TRBV27,CASSPNGGNNEQFF,TGTGCCAGCAGTCCTAATGGTGGAAACAATGAGCAGTTCTTC
TRBJ2-5,-,-,TRBV28,CASTEGIGQQETQYF,TGTGCCAGCACCGAGGGGATAGGACAGCAAGAGACCCAGTACTTC
TRBJ2-1,-,TRBD1,TRBV5-1,CASSLADRAGEQFF,TGCGCCAGCAGCTTAGCAGACAGGGCTGGTGAGCAGTTCTTC
TRBJ2-2,many,-,TRBV4-3,CASSQDTGQGGTGELFF,TGCGCCAGCAGCCAAGATACGGGGCAGGGTGGCACCGGGGAGCTGTTTTTT
TRBJ1-5,-,TRBD1,TRBV20-1,CSALDRGGNQPQHF,TGCAGTGCTCTTGACAGGGGAGGCAATCAGCCCCAGCATTTT
TRBJ2-5,-,TRBD1,TRBV30,CAWRGTGRSWQETQYF,TGTGCCTGGAGGGGGACAGGGAGGTCATGGCAAGAGACCCAGTACTTC
TRBJ2-7,few,-,TRBV4-3,CASSQTDGPYEQYF,TGCGCCAGCAGCCAAACGGACGGCCCCTACGAGCAGTACTTC
TRBJ2-5,few,TRBD2,TRBV6-2/TRBV6-3,CASSYDPQRGRFQETQYF,TGTGCCAGCAGTTACGATCCCCAGCGGGGAAGGTTCCAAGAGACCCAGTACTTC
TRBJ2-3,-,-,TRBV29-1,CSAETPASTDTQYF,TGCAGCGCGGAGACACCGGCTAGCACAGATACGCAGTATTTT
TRBJ2-5,few,-,TRBV5-1,CASSLFDLQETQYF,TGCGCCAGCAGCTTGTTTGACTTACAAGAGACCCAGTACTTC
TRBJ2-7,-,-,TRBV15,CATSRDGTLAEQYF,TGTGCCACCAGCAGAGATGGGACACTTGCCGAGCAGTACTTC
TRBJ1-2,-,-,TRBV27,CASSLSEQGYGYTF,TGTGCCAGCAGTTTATCCGAACAGGGCTATGGCTACACCTTC
TRBJ1-1,few,TRBD1,TRBV29-1,CSVERGQGSTEAFF,TGCAGCGTTGAGAGGGGACAGGGTAGCACTGAAGCTTTCTTT
TRBJ1-1,-,-,TRBV5-1,CASSFSAGGTEAFF,TGCGCCAGCAGCTTTTCGGCCGGGGGCACTGAAGCTTTCTTT
TRBJ1-2,-,-,TRBV14,CASSQDRAGASSNYGYTF,TGTGCCAGCAGCCAAGATCGGGCAGGGGCCTCCTCTAACTATGGCTACACCTTC
TRBJ2-6,few,-,TRBV4-3,CASSQERTRTGANVLTF,TGCGCCAGCAGCCAAGAAAGGACCAGAACTGGGGCCAACGTCCTGACTTTC
TRBJ2-3,-,TRBD1,TRBV6-1,CASSKGTGSRLDTQYF,TGTGCCAGCAGTAAAGGGACAGGGAGCAGGTTAGATACGCAGTATTTT
TRBJ2-5,-,-,TRBV12-3/TRBV12-4,CASSLTLETQYF,TGTGCCAGCAGTTTGACCCTGGAGACCCAGTACTTC